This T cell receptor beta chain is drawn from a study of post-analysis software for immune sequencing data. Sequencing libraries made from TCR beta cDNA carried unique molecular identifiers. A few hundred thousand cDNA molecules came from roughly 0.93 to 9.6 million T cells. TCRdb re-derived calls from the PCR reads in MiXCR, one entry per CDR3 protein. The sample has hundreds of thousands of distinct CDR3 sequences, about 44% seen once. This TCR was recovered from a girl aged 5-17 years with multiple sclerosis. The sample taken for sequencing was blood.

For the CDR3, the DNA is TGCAGTGCTAGAGTCGGGACACTGGGGAACTATGGCTACACCTTC. It yields the protein CSARVGTLGNYGYTF. J is TRBJ1-2 and V is TRBV20-1, with D perhaps TRBD1 (6 bases). The CDR3 has 15 amino acids. V was shortened by 1 base and J by 2 bases, with 14 bases between the two germline ends. Germline V gene data show CDR1 as DFQATT and CDR2 as SNEGSKA (reference sequence).